Given below is one TCR beta chain in context. Its specificity is unknown. Losses at the gene ends were 5 bases for V and 8 bases for J; bases not matched to a gene: 9. Germline-derived CDR1 and CDR2 are MDHEN and SYDVKM. This CDR3 has 14 residues. This specimen comes from a study of Ad26.COV2.S vaccination and SARS-CoV-2 variants. Findings of the study overall: Responses of spike-specific T cells (both CD8+ and CD4+) reportedly showed substantial breadth after vaccination.

The repertoire was sequenced with immunoSEQ multiplex PCR; TCRdb's copy has only in-frame clones and lacks some. The data show about 680,000 clones, approximately 88% seen once. Treatment indicated: approximately 18 received Ad26.COV2.S at low or high dose, single or two shots; about 5 received placebo; per-sample allocation not given. Day 63 following the first vaccine or placebo injection was when the samples were taken. Whoever gave the sample was an adult aged 18-55 years in Boston. This material consisted of peripheral blood, taken in a trial of Ad26.COV2.S vaccine versus placebo. The sequence derives from a person aged 18-65 years who received the Ad26.COV2.S COVID-19 vaccine or a placebo. J is TRBJ1-2 and V is TRBV28; TRBD1 aligns across 9 bases. Here the CDR3 reads CASSTSGTGNGYTF. The DNA of the CDR3 is TGTGCCAGCAGTACCTCCGGGACAGGGAACGGCTACACCTTC.